This T cell receptor beta chain was captured in a study of tumor and adjacent non-tumor tissue in lung cancer. Three rounds of nested PCR, following a modified ARM-PCR protocol, produced the TCRbeta library. Using its own MiXCR run on the multiplex PCR reads, TCRdb lists one record per CDR3 protein. The repertoire holds almost 75,000 distinct CDR3 sequences, with approximately 71% as singletons. CDR1 is SGHAT and CDR2 is FQNNGV in the germline V gene. The CDR3 runs 14 residues. After removal of 7 bases from V and 4 bases from J, the junction contained 6 bases not matched to a gene. No cell sorting was done before RNA was extracted from the tissue. The normal lung tissue was taken more than 3 cm from the tumor edge. Between August and November 2014, newly diagnosed, chemotherapy-naive lung cancer patients underwent thoracic surgery in China. Study results and limitations: Compared with tumor, normal lung showed significantly lower TCR diversity. In normal lung, the top 100 clones were significantly more dominant than in tumor. Higher tumor TCR diversity was associated with shorter survival.

This clonotype was detected only a few times. The antigen is not known. The sequenced material came from distant non-tumor lung tissue. The V gene is TRBV11-2, the J gene TRBJ1-1; 10 bases align to TRBD1. This clonotype was obtained from a woman between 50 and 59 years old with non-small cell lung cancer. The CDR3 loop reads CASILGQGSTEAFF. The CDR3 DNA sequence: TGTGCCAGCATATTGGGACAGGGGAGCACTGAAGCTTTCTTT.